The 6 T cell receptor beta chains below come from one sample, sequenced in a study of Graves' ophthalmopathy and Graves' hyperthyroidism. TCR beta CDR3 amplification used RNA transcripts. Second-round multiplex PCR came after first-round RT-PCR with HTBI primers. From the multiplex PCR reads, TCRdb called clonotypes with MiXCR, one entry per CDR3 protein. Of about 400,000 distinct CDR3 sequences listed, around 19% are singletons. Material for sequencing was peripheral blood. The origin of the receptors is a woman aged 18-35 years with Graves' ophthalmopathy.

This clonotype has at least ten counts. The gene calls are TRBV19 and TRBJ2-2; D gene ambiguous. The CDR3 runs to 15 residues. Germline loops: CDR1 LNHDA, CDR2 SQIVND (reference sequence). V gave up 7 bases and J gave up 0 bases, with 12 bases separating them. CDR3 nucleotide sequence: TGTGCCAGTACCCCCCGGGCCTCGAACACCGGGGAGCTGTTTTTT. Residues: CASTPRASNTGELFF.

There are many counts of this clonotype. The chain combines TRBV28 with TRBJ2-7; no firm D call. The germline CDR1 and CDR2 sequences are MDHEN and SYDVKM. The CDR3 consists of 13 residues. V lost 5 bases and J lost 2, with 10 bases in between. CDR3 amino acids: CASSLPAPYEQYF. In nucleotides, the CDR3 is TGTGCCAGCAGTCTCCCAGCACCCTACGAGCAGTACTTC.

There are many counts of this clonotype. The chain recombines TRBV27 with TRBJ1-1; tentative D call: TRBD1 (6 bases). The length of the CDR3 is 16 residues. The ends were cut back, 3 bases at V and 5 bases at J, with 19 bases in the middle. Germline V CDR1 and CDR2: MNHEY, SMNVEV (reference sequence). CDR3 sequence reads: CASSLFIFGGPTEAFF. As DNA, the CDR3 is TGTGCCAGCAGTTTGTTTATTTTCGGGGGGCCGACTGAAGCTTTCTTT.

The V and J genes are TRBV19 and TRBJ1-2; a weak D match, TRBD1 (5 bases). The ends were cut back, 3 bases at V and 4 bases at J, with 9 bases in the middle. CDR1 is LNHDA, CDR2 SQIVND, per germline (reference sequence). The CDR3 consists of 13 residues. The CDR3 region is CASSMRDSYGYTF. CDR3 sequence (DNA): TGTGCCAGTAGTATGCGCGACAGCTATGGCTACACCTTC. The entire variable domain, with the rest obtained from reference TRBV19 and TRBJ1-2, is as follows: DGGITQSPKYLFRKEGQNVTLSCEQNLNHDAMYWYRQDPGQGLRLIYYSQIVNDFQKGDIAEGYSVSREKKESFPLTVTSAQKNPTAFYLCASSMRDSYGYTFGSGTRLTVV.

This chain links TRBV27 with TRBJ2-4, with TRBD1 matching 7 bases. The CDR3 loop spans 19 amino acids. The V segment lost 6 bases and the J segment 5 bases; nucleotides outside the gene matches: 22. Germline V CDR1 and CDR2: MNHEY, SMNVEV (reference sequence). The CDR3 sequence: CASSLTGTRGRSNENIQYF. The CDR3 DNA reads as TGTGCCAGCAGCCTAACCGGGACGAGGGGGCGAAGCAATGAAAACATTCAGTACTTC.

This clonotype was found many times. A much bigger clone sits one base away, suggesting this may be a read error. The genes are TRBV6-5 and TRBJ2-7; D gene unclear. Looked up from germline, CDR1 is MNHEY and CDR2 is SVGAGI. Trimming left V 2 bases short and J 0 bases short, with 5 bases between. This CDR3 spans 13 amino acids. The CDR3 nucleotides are TGTGCCAGCAGTTACGCGAACTCCTACGAGCAGTACTTC. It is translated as CASSYANSYEQYF.